This T cell receptor (beta chain) derives from a study of response to subunit inactivated influenza vaccine. This clonotype came up a few times. Its antigen is not known. Findings and caveats of the study: New T cells are recruited in small numbers by each seasonal influenza vaccination, according to the authors' suggestion.

TCRdb independently ran MiXCR on the RT-PCR reads; one entry per CDR3 protein. In the table there are about 570,000 distinct CDR3 sequences, 10% to 12% of which are singletons. V gave up 3 bases and J gave up 10 bases, with 9 bases separating them. The CDR3 loop spans 11 amino acids. Separately, the same data were catalogued under a study of T cells expressing NK-cell markers. From that paper: It was by 5'RACE template switching with UMIs that TCR beta cDNA was made. One of the eight sequenced donors was seronegative, whereas the other seven were HCMV-seropositive. Several experiments confined sorting to alpha-beta TCR T cells with an anti-gamma-delta TCR antibody.

This receptor was identified in a middle-aged man who received an inactivated influenza vaccine. The sample consisted of PBMCs from blood, taken on the day of vaccination. This chain joins TRBV12-3 or TRBV12-4 and TRBJ1-1; D might be TRBD1 (6 bases). CDR3 coding DNA: TGTGCCAGCAGTTTGGGACAAATAGCTTTCTTT. It yields the protein CASSLGQIAFF.